One and the same sample provided the 16 T cell receptor beta chains below, sequenced in a study of multiple sclerosis patients with progressive multifocal leukoencephalopathy. Time point in this sample: before natalizumab initiation. The table came from immunoSEQ multiplex PCR; TCRdb's copy has only in-frame clones and leaves some out. The table has tens of thousands of clones, 80% to 95% seen once. The specimen sequenced was PBMCs. These receptors were collected from a man aged 30 to 39 with multiple sclerosis.

Of note for this clone: Other nucleotide sequences in the sample specify the same CDR3. The chain has TRBV9 and TRBJ2-3; D is uncertain. With 0 bases removed from V and 3 bases from J, the gap between germline ends came to 5 bases. The CDR3 has 13 residues. CDR1 is SGDLS and CDR2 is YYNGEE in the germline V gene. The CDR3 here is CASSVDGTDTQYF. The CDR3 DNA follows: TGTGCCAGCAGCGTAGACGGGACAGATACGCAGTATTTT.

The chain recombines TRBV10-2 with TRBJ2-7, with D maybe TRBD2 (6 bases). V shed 0 bases and J shed 4 bases, with 13 bases lying between them. The CDR3 has 15 residues. The germline V gene has CDR1 WSHSY and CDR2 SAAADI. The CDR3 here is CASSESELGRYEQYF. Here the CDR3 DNA reads TGCGCCAGCAGTGAGTCGGAACTAGGGAGGTACGAGCAGTACTTC.

The V and J genes are TRBV10-1 and TRBJ2-1, with D unclear. CDR1 is WNHNN, CDR2 SYGVQD, per germline (reference sequence). Trimming cost V 3 bases and J 4 bases, with 4 bases left between them. The CDR3 runs 12 residues. CDR3 sequence reads: CASSEIYNEQFF. In nucleotides, the CDR3 is TGCGCCAGCAGTGAAATATACAATGAGCAGTTCTTC.

This chain connects TRBV20-1 to TRBJ1-2; D remains unclear. The CDR3 runs to 11 residues. V gave up 4 bases and J gave up 5 bases, with 8 bases separating them. CDR1 DFQATT and CDR2 SNEGSKA come from the germline V gene (reference sequence). CDR3 DNA: TGCAGTGCTAAAATCCTATATGGCTACACCTTC. It encodes CSAKILYGYTF.

The count of this clone is one. DNA for the CDR3: TGCGCCAGCAGCCCCCGGGGGGTTTGGGAGACCCAGTACTTC. It codes for CASSPRGVWETQYF. The gene calls are TRBV4-1 and TRBJ2-5; TRBD2 aligns across 7 bases. This CDR3 has 14 amino acids. V was clipped by 4 bases and J by 5 bases; unmatched bases: 7. CDR1 is MGHRA, CDR2 YSYEKL, per germline.

The rearrangement links TRBV5-5 to TRBJ2-3; the D is unclear. This CDR3 contains 14 residues. CDR1 SGHKS and CDR2 YYEKEE come from the germline V gene (reference sequence). Trimming took off 0 bases at V and 0 bases at J, with 5 bases between the two ends. The CDR3 loop is CASSLDWSTDTQYF. The CDR3 nucleotides are TGTGCCAGCAGCTTGGACTGGAGCACAGATACGCAGTATTTT.

The chain is built from TRBV25-1 and TRBJ2-7; D not resolved. CDR3 length: 13 residues. Per the germline V gene, CDR1 is MGHDK and CDR2 is SYGVNS. Trimming pared 3 bases from V and 2 bases from J, leaving 8 bases between. This CDR3 reads CASSEPGTYEQYV. Written as DNA, the CDR3 is TGTGCCAGCAGTGAGCCCGGCACCTACGAGCAGTACGTC.

The table lists this clone with a count of one. CDR3 nucleotides: TGCAGCGTTGAAGTGGGAGCGGGCACCGGGGAGCTGTTTTTT. Residues: CSVEVGAGTGELFF. The chain uses TRBV29-1 and TRBJ2-2, with D possibly matching TRBD2 (6 bases). CDR3 length: 14 residues. V was cut by 1 base and J by 4 bases, with 10 bases left in between. The germline gives CDR1 SQVTM, CDR2 ANQGSEA.

In its sample, this clone was seen once. This chain joins TRBV20-1 and TRBJ1-1; D gene unclear. Germline CDR1 DFQATT, CDR2 SNEGSKA (reference sequence). This CDR3 has 11 amino acids. The CDR3 region has the DNA TGCAGGGGTTGGGGATCCACTGAAGCTTTCTTT. It encodes CRGWGSTEAFF.

A single count supports this clone. This chain uses TRBV27 with TRBJ1-3; D gene ambiguous. Germline V gives CDR1 MNHEY, CDR2 SMNVEV (reference sequence). Trimming took 6 bases from V and 0 from J, leaving 9 bases between them. The CDR3 has 14 residues. The CDR3 DNA follows: TGTGCCAGCAGCCCTCGGACCTCTGGAAACACCATATATTTT. Amino acid sequence: CASSPRTSGNTIYF.

The chain has TRBV27 and TRBJ2-1, with 14 bases that match TRBD2. Trimming removed 3 bases from V and 8 bases from J; junction bases left unmatched: 12. Germline-derived CDR1 and CDR2 are MNHEY and SMNVEV (reference sequence). The CDR3 sequence is 18 residues long. The CDR3 DNA reads TGTGCCAGCAGTTTCCGTCTTGGACTAGCGGGAGGAAGCGATGAGCAGTTCTTC. Translation gives CASSFRLGLAGGSDEQFF.

The chain recombines TRBV2 with TRBJ2-3; tentatively, D is TRBD1 or TRBD2 (6 bases each). V was clipped by 3 bases and J by 4 bases, with 20 bases between them. The CDR3 consists of 17 residues. Germline loops: CDR1 SNHLY, CDR2 FYNNEI. The DNA for the CDR3 is TGTGCCAGCAGTGAGGGGAGTCGGAGGGGGGCTTCAGATACGCAGTATTTT. The encoded protein is CASSEGSRRGASDTQYF.

The CDR3 nucleotides read TGTGCCAGCAGCTACCCGGTAGGGACCACAGATACGCAGTATTTT. The encoded protein is CASSYPVGTTDTQYF. The chain couples TRBV7-2 to TRBJ2-3, with D perhaps assigned TRBD1 or TRBD2 (5 bases each). The length of the CDR3 is 15 residues. V lost 4 bases to trimming and J lost 2 bases, with 13 bases between them. Germline assignment: CDR1 SGHTA and CDR2 FQGNSA.

This rearrangement joins TRBV11-2 to TRBJ2-7; TRBD1 agrees at 7 bases. Germline V gene data show CDR1 as SGHAT and CDR2 as FQNNGV. This CDR3 has 15 residues. The V gene end was trimmed by 1 base and the J gene end by 2 bases; junction bases not matched to a gene: 5. CDR3 in amino acids: CASSLAGTAAYEQYV. The CDR3 DNA reads as TGTGCCAGCAGCTTAGCAGGGACAGCCGCCTACGAGCAGTACGTC.

This chain uses TRBV7-2 with TRBJ2-5; 9 bases match TRBD1. Unmatched junction bases numbered 13, after V lost 4 bases and J lost 7 bases. Per the germline V gene, CDR1 is SGHTA and CDR2 is FQGNSA. The CDR3 length is 16 residues. This CDR3 is CASSWAGTGTRGTQYF. The CDR3, as DNA: TGTGCCAGCAGCTGGGCCGGGACAGGGACCAGAGGGACCCAGTACTTC.

The V call is TRBV7-3, the J call TRBJ2-7, with 8 bases lining up with TRBD2. J was trimmed by 2 bases and V by 3 bases; bases with no gene match: 12. Germline V CDR1 and CDR2: SGHTA, FQGTGA. There are 17 residues in the CDR3. This chain's CDR3 is CASSLTSGAGGTYEQYF. CDR3 sequence (DNA): TGTGCCAGCAGCTTGACGTCCGGCGCGGGAGGAACCTACGAGCAGTACTTC.